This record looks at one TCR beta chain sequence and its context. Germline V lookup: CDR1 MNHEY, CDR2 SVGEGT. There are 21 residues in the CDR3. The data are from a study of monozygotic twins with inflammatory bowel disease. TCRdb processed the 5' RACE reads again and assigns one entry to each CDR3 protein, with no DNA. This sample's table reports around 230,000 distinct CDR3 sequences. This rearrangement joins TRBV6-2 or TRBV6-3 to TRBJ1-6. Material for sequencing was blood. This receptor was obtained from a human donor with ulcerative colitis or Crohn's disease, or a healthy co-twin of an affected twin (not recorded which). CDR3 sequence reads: CASTPRGSWVGPSSYNSPLHF.